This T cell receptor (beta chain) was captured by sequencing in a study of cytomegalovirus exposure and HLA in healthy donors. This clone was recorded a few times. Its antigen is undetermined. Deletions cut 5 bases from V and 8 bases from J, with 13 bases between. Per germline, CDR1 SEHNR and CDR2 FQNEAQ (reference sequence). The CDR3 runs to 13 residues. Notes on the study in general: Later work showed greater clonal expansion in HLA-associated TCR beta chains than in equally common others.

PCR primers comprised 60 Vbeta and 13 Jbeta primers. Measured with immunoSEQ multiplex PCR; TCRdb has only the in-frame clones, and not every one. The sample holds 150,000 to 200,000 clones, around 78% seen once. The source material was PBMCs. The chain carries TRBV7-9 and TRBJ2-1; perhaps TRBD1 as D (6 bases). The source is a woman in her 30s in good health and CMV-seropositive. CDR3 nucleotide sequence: TGTGCCAGCAGCCCAAGGACAGAAGATGAGCAGTTCTTC. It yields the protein CASSPRTEDEQFF.